This T cell receptor (beta chain) is drawn from a study of shared clonotypes between healthy human individuals. Study context: The donor group consisted of two women and three men, aged 18 to 49. General study findings and limits: Naive subsets generally exceeded memory subsets in estimated richness.

About this clone itself: Its antigen is not known.

V shed 2 bases and J shed 5 bases, with 16 bases lying between them. Germline lookup yields CDR1 SGHVS and CDR2 FQNEAQ. This CDR3 is 16 amino acids long. Using immunoSEQ multiplex PCR, the repertoire was profiled, and TCRdb retains in-frame clones only, with some absent. The repertoire holds about 680,000 clones, with around 72% as singletons. Sequenced material: memory CD4+ T cells sorted from blood. The subset: CD45RA-negative fraction. The sequence was obtained from a woman under 40 in good health. The chain couples TRBV7-8 to TRBJ2-1; no reliable D call. CDR3 bases: TGTGCCAGCAGCTTATTTTCGAGAATAGGTCACAATGAGCAGTTCTTC. This gives the protein CASSLFSRIGHNEQFF.